The 29 T cell receptor beta chains below were found in one sample sequenced in a study of human T cells and chemical hapten exposure (dated by TCRdb to the early 2020s). The sample's time point label, decoded: pre-sensitization, week 0. Read against the paper, the sample's treatment or condition label means: therapeutic diphenylcyclopropenone sensitization with weekly scalp DPC. Library generation was performed with RACE. The reads were generated on a NextSeq 500. TCRdb redid the processing of the public reads, applying fastp at Q25 and MiXCR, and retained in-frame beta chains. A single entry per CDR3 protein holds the most common genes and DNA from its merged rows. The sample yields tens of thousands of distinct CDR3 sequences; 7.5% to 8% were counted once. The leading ten clones occupy around 1.4% of the sample. The sample consisted of whole blood, taken in connection with sensitization to the hapten diphenylcyclopropenone (DPC). These receptors all come from a woman between 45 and 60 years old with alopecia areata. Some clones in this sample may be carry-over from other donors' samples.

In its sample, this clonotype was seen many times. The chain has TRBV7-9 and TRBJ2-3; no firm D call. Germline V gives CDR1 SEHNR, CDR2 FQNEAQ (reference sequence). Trimming shortened V by 0 bases and J by 7 bases, and 11 bases separated the two germline ends. CDR3 length equals 14 residues. As DNA, the CDR3 is TGTGCCAGCAGCTTAGCGGCCGGCTCTCATACGCAGTATTTT. It yields the protein CASSLAAGSHTQYF.

V usage is TRBV2 and J usage is TRBJ2-7; D might be TRBD1 (5 bases). The V and J ends lost 6 bases and 3 bases respectively, with 9 bases between them. CDR1 and CDR2 (germline): SNHLY, FYNNEI. The CDR3 sequence is 12 residues long. The CDR3 loop is CASRGRDYEQYF. The CDR3 DNA reads TGTGCCAGCAGAGGCAGGGACTACGAGCAGTACTTC.

There are many counts of this clonotype. The chain employs TRBV7-8 and TRBJ2-3, with 7 bases aligning to TRBD2. V gave up 1 base and J gave up 2 bases; unmatched junction bases: 3. Germline V gene sequence: CDR1 SGHVS, CDR2 FQNEAQ. The CDR3 has 15 amino acids. CDR3 protein: CASSLGGRATDTQYF. The CDR3 DNA is TGTGCCAGCAGCTTAGGGGGGAGGGCCACAGATACGCAGTATTTT.

This clonotype was counted ten times or more. The V and J genes are TRBV18 and TRBJ1-3; TRBD1 might be the D (6 bases). The CDR3 covers 17 residues. V lost 2 bases to trimming and J lost 0 bases, with 14 bases between them. Germline loops: CDR1 KGHSH, CDR2 LQKENI. In DNA form, the CDR3 reads TGTGCCAGCTCACCAATCAGGGGACCTAGCTCTGGAAACACCATATATTTT. It yields the protein CASSPIRGPSSGNTIYF.

The table lists this clonotype with many counts. The chain recombines TRBV11-2 with TRBJ1-1; D perhaps matches TRBD1 (5 bases). Germline V gene lookup returns CDR1 SGHAT and CDR2 FQNNGV. Trimming took 7 bases from V and 4 from J, leaving 19 bases between them. The CDR3 runs 15 residues. CDR3 sequence: CASTLGLGVGTEAFF. CDR3 coding DNA: TGTGCCAGCACCCTGGGGTTGGGGGTTGGCACTGAAGCTTTCTTT.

This clonotype was counted at least ten times. V gene TRBV5-4 combines with J gene TRBJ2-1, with 7 bases matching TRBD2. The germline CDR1 and CDR2 sequences are SGHNT and YYREEE (reference sequence). With V trimmed by 1 base and J by 8 bases, 9 bases remained unmatched. CDR3 length: 15 amino acids. The CDR3 spells CASSLLGLERDEQFF. CDR3 coding DNA: TGTGCCAGCAGCTTGCTCGGACTAGAACGCGATGAGCAGTTCTTC.

This clonotype was counted a few times. The chain combines TRBV6-5 with TRBJ2-2, with 10 bases lining up with TRBD2. V dropped 6 bases and J dropped 7; count of bases not matched to a gene: 17. Germline CDR1 MNHEY, CDR2 SVGAGI. The CDR3 extends over 18 amino acids. CDR3 bases: TGTGCCAGCAGCACTCCCGGAGGGCTAGCGGGAGTGGTCGGGGAGCTGTTTTTT. Protein sequence: CASSTPGGLAGVVGELFF.

This clonotype was counted many times. The gene calls are TRBV19 and TRBJ2-4; 7 bases align to TRBD2. Trimming at V came to 8 bases and at J to 1 base, leaving 2 bases not matched to a gene. This CDR3 contains 13 residues. Germline-derived CDR1 and CDR2 are LNHDA and SQIVND (reference sequence). In DNA form, the CDR3 reads TGTGCCAGTTCGCGGGGGGCCAAAAACATTCAGTACTTC. Protein product: CASSRGAKNIQYF. The full variable domain, in which reference TRBV19 and TRBJ2-4 provide the parts outside the CDR3, is DGGITQSPKYLFRKEGQNVTLSCEQNLNHDAMYWYRQDPGQGLRLIYYSQIVNDFQKGDIAEGYSVSREKKESFPLTVTSAQKNPTAFYLCASSRGAKNIQYFGAGTRLSVL.

This clonotype was seen many times. J is TRBJ2-7 and V is TRBV5-1; TRBD1 agrees at 9 bases. V lost 0 bases, J lost 6 bases, and 7 bases stayed unmatched. Per germline, CDR1 SGHRS and CDR2 YFSETQ. The CDR3 has 15 amino acids. The CDR3 reads CASSLAGQGGPEQYF. CDR3 in DNA: TGCGCCAGCAGCTTGGCGGGACAGGGAGGTCCCGAGCAGTACTTC.

There are many counts of this clonotype. The chain carries TRBV5-1 and TRBJ1-1; TRBD1 might be the D (5 bases). V lost 1 base to trimming and J lost 6 bases, with 13 bases between them. The CDR3 runs 14 residues. Germline V gene lookup returns CDR1 SGHRS and CDR2 YFSETQ. The CDR3 is CASSLRGWAAEAFF. CDR3 DNA sequence: TGCGCCAGCAGCTTGCGGGGGTGGGCCGCTGAAGCTTTCTTT.

The J gene is TRBJ2-1, the V gene TRBV7-2; 9 bases line up with TRBD2. The V segment lost 5 bases and the J segment 4 bases; nucleotides outside the gene matches: 6. The CDR3 loop spans 15 amino acids. Germline CDR1 SGHTA, CDR2 FQGNSA. The CDR3 DNA is TGTGCCAGCAGCGCGGGACTAGCACCTTACAATGAGCAGTTCTTC. It specifies CASSAGLAPYNEQFF. Full variable domain (outside the CDR3, taken from reference TRBV7-2 and TRBJ2-1): GAGVSQSPSNKVTEKGKDVELRCDPISGHTALYWYRQSLGQGLEFLIYFQGNSAPDKSGLPSDRFSAERTGGSVSTLTIQRTQQEDSAVYLCASSAGLAPYNEQFFGPGTRLTVL.

The V and J genes are TRBV29-1 and TRBJ2-3, with 10 bases identical to TRBD2. This CDR3 comprises 13 residues. The germline CDR1 and CDR2 sequences are SQVTM and ANQGSEA. The V gene end was trimmed by 7 bases and the J gene end by 5 bases; junction bases not matched to a gene: 6. In DNA, the CDR3 is TGCAGCGGAGCGGGAGGGCCTGGAGATACGCAGTATTTT. Translated, it gives CSGAGGPGDTQYF.

For this clonotype: With a much larger clone just one base away, this may be a read error. The CDR3 end shows no conserved phenylalanine or tryptophan, and so a read error is likely. The chain combines TRBV28 with TRBJ2-7; possibly TRBD1 for D (5 bases). The CDR3 loop spans 13 amino acids. V lost 6 bases, J lost 2 bases, and 11 bases lay in between. Germline V CDR1 and CDR2: MDHEN, SYDVKM. In nucleotides, the CDR3 is TGTGCCAGCAGCCTCACAGGTGCCTACGAGCAGTACCTC. Protein sequence: CASSLTGAYEQYL.

This chain's CDR3 is CASSLRVSWGSNLGEQYF. In DNA, the CDR3 is TGTGCCAGCAGTTTAAGGGTTTCGTGGGGCAGTAACTTGGGTGAGCAGTACTTC. The chain combines TRBV27 with TRBJ2-7, with D possibly matching TRBD1 (5 bases). The CDR3 totals 18 residues. V was trimmed by 2 bases and J by 7 bases, leaving 27 bases between them. Per germline, CDR1 MNHEY and CDR2 SMNVEV (reference sequence).

This clonotype was seen at least ten times. The rearrangement links TRBV7-2 to TRBJ1-4; a weak D match, TRBD1 (6 bases). V shed 0 bases and J shed 5 bases, with 10 bases lying between them. Germline CDR1 reads SGHTA; CDR2 reads FQGNSA. The CDR3 loop spans 15 amino acids. CDR3 protein: CASSLATGRNEKLFF. In nucleotides, the CDR3 is TGTGCCAGCAGCTTAGCAACAGGGCGCAATGAAAAACTGTTTTTT.

J is TRBJ1-1 and V is TRBV10-2, with D perhaps matching TRBD1 (5 bases). CDR1 WSHSY and CDR2 SAAADI come from the germline V gene. The CDR3 is 12 amino acids. Trimming removed 8 bases at V and 8 bases at J, with 15 bases between. CDR3 sequence: CASGHLLGEAFF. DNA of the CDR3: TGCGCCAGCGGACACCTCCTAGGGGAAGCTTTCTTT.

This clonotype was seen ten or more times. The chain is built from TRBV30 and TRBJ2-5; the D call may be TRBD1 or TRBD2 (6 bases each). The CDR3 length is 14 residues. Trimming left V 5 bases short and J 5 bases short, with 18 bases between. Per the germline V gene, CDR1 is GTSNPN and CDR2 is SVGIG (reference sequence). CDR3: CAWLDEGGSETQYF. The DNA for the CDR3 is TGTGCCTGGTTGGACGAGGGGGGTTCGGAGACCCAGTACTTC.

This clonotype came up many times. The J gene is TRBJ2-5, the V gene TRBV7-3; D not resolved. Germline V gene lookup returns CDR1 SGHTA and CDR2 FQGTGA. The germline V and J ends were trimmed by 3 bases and 5 bases, with 10 bases remaining between them. CDR3 size: 13 residues. The CDR3 loop reads CASSLARRETQYF. The CDR3 DNA sequence: TGTGCCAGCAGCTTGGCCAGGCGGGAGACCCAGTACTTC.

This clonotype was detected many times. This chain's CDR3 is CSVFGFRDLQETQYF. CDR3 coding DNA: TGCAGCGTCTTTGGATTCCGGGACTTACAAGAGACCCAGTACTTC. This sequence joins TRBV29-1 and TRBJ2-5; the D gene is possibly TRBD2 (6 bases). The germline gives CDR1 SQVTM, CDR2 ANQGSEA. Between the trimmed V and J ends, which lost 6 bases and 2 bases, there was a span of 19 bases. CDR3 length equals 15 residues.

This clonotype was found many times. This sequence joins TRBV25-1 and TRBJ2-5, with 10 bases identical to TRBD2. Germline values: CDR1 MGHDK, CDR2 SYGVNS. V trimming: 5 bases; J trimming: 2 bases; junction bases outside the gene matches: 5. The CDR3 contains 15 residues. CDR3 protein: CASSLAGGGQETQYF. CDR3 sequence (DNA): TGTGCCAGCAGTTTAGCGGGAGGAGGGCAAGAGACCCAGTACTTC.

This clonotype appeared a few times. The chain uses TRBV5-1 and TRBJ2-1; D unresolved. The CDR3 sequence is 14 residues long. The V and J ends lost 4 bases and 0 bases respectively, with 8 bases between them. Germline V gene lookup returns CDR1 SGHRS and CDR2 YFSETQ. CDR3 coding DNA: TGCGCCAGCAGCCGGCAAAGCTCCTACAATGAGCAGTTCTTC. Its translation is CASSRQSSYNEQFF.

This clonotype was observed many times. The chain couples TRBV7-2 to TRBJ2-4; D is ambiguous. Trimming removed 3 bases at V and 0 bases at J, with 6 bases between. This CDR3 region has 14 residues. The V gene's germline CDR1 is SGHTA and CDR2 FQGNSA. The CDR3 region is CASSLDGAKNIQYF. CDR3 coding DNA: TGTGCCAGCAGCTTGGACGGAGCCAAAAACATTCAGTACTTC.

This clonotype occurred many times. CDR3 amino acids: CASSSGTSGIYNEQFF. The CDR3 nucleotides read TGTGCCAGCAGCTCGGGGACTAGCGGGATCTACAATGAGCAGTTCTTC. The J gene is TRBJ2-1, the V gene TRBV11-2, with 13 bases lining up with TRBD2. Germline loops: CDR1 SGHAT, CDR2 FQNNGV. V shed 4 bases and J 3 bases; nucleotides not matched to a gene: 3. This CDR3 is built from 16 residues.

In its sample, this clonotype was seen a few times. This chain uses TRBV4-2 with TRBJ2-7; TRBD1 is a possible D gene (6 bases). The CDR3 has 13 amino acids. Trimming took 0 bases from V and 11 from J, leaving 14 bases between them. Germline CDR1 LGHNA, CDR2 YNFKEQ. This chain's CDR3 is CASSQDSTGTEYF. CDR3 coding DNA: TGTGCCAGCAGCCAAGACTCAACAGGGACGGAGTACTTC.

This clonotype was counted at least ten times. The CDR3 sequence: CASSQDSTGKDTQYF. The CDR3 DNA reads TGTGCCAGCAGCCAAGATTCGACAGGGAAAGATACGCAGTATTTT. The chain links TRBV3-1 to TRBJ2-3; 7 bases are a match to TRBD1. In germline, CDR1 is LGHDT, CDR2 YNNKEL (reference sequence). J was trimmed by 5 bases and V by 0 bases; bases with no gene match: 5. This CDR3 spans 15 amino acids.

There are many counts of this clonotype. The chain recombines TRBV18 with TRBJ2-7, with D perhaps TRBD2 (6 bases). Trimming cost V 2 bases and J 4 bases, with 9 bases left between them. The CDR3 covers 13 residues. Germline lookup yields CDR1 KGHSH and CDR2 LQKENI. The CDR3 DNA reads as TGTGCCAGCTCACCAGACGCGGGGTACGAGCAGTACTTC. Translating gives CASSPDAGYEQYF.

This clonotype has at least ten counts. The chain has TRBV20-1 and TRBJ2-7; D tentatively reads TRBD1 or TRBD2 (5 bases each). V was cut by 7 bases and J by 6 bases, with 25 bases left in between. CDR1 is DFQATT and CDR2 is SNEGSKA in the germline V gene (reference sequence). The CDR3 covers 15 residues. Here the CDR3 reads CSVQPGGRAPGEQYF. In DNA, the CDR3 is TGCAGTGTTCAACCCGGAGGCAGGGCCCCTGGCGAGCAGTACTTC.

This clonotype came up many times. V and J are TRBV18 and TRBJ2-3; D may match TRBD1 or TRBD2 (5 bases each). The germline CDR1 and CDR2 sequences are KGHSH and LQKENI. The CDR3 is 18 amino acids. Trimming took off 3 bases at V and 0 bases at J, with 19 bases between the two ends. The CDR3 DNA reads TGTGCCAGCTCACCCTGGGGGTCAAAAACCCCTAGCACAGATACGCAGTATTTT. Residues: CASSPWGSKTPSTDTQYF. The whole variable domain, filled in from reference TRBV18 and TRBJ2-3, reads NAGVMQNPRHLVRRRGQEARLRCSPMKGHSHVYWYRQLPEEGLKFMVYLQKENIIDESGMPKERFSAEFPKEGPSILRIQQVVRGDSAAYFCASSPWGSKTPSTDTQYFGPGTRLTVL.

Many counts were recorded for this clonotype. The V and J genes are TRBV28 and TRBJ2-7, with 10 bases matching TRBD2. The CDR3 runs 18 residues. The germline gives CDR1 MDHEN, CDR2 SYDVKM. Trimming removed 6 bases from V and 4 bases from J; junction bases left unmatched: 18. CDR3 sequence reads: CASRFDRPVAGGLYEQYF. The CDR3 DNA reads as TGTGCCAGCAGATTCGACAGACCCGTAGCGGGAGGCCTATACGAGCAGTACTTC.